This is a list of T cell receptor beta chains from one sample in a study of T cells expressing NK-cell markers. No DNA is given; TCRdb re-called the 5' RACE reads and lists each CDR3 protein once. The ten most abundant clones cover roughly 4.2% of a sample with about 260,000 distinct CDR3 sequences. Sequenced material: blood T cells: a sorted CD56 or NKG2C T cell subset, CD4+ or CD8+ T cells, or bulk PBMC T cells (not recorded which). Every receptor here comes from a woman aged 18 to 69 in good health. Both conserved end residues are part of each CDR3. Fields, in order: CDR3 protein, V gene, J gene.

CDR3 protein: CASSSRGFRDEQFF
V gene: TRBV12-3/TRBV12-4
J gene: TRBJ2-1

CDR3 protein: CASSQEGQNYYEQYF
V gene: TRBV4-3
J gene: TRBJ2-7

CDR3 protein: CASSRQDYEQYF
V gene: TRBV12-3/TRBV12-4
J gene: TRBJ2-7

CDR3 protein: CASRSYGGSSRQPQHF
V gene: TRBV19
J gene: TRBJ1-5

CDR3 protein: CASKGEGLTEAFF
V gene: TRBV9
J gene: TRBJ1-1

CDR3 protein: CASSIRGSYNEQFF
V gene: TRBV11-2
J gene: TRBJ2-1

CDR3 protein: CAGSSDYHNEQFF
V gene: TRBV2
J gene: TRBJ2-1

CDR3 protein: CSATRGAGELFF
V gene: TRBV20-1
J gene: TRBJ2-2

CDR3 protein: CASTLGNQPQHF
V gene: TRBV19
J gene: TRBJ1-5

CDR3 protein: CASRVTGENTEAFF
V gene: TRBV5-1
J gene: TRBJ1-1

CDR3 protein: CASSLELAENEQFF
V gene: TRBV11-1
J gene: TRBJ2-1

CDR3 protein: CASRINFDSPLHF
V gene: TRBV5-5
J gene: TRBJ1-6

CDR3 protein: CASRTGVRPKYF
V gene: TRBV2
J gene: TRBJ2-5

CDR3 protein: CASSYFPGEVTGELFF
V gene: TRBV6-2/TRBV6-3
J gene: TRBJ2-2

CDR3 protein: CASIGRSNTGELFF
V gene: TRBV6-1
J gene: TRBJ2-2

CDR3 protein: CASRTGSGDTQYF
V gene: TRBV27
J gene: TRBJ2-3

CDR3 protein: CSARVRDEQYF
V gene: TRBV20-1
J gene: TRBJ2-7

CDR3 protein: CASSLGGVQETQYF
V gene: TRBV7-2
J gene: TRBJ2-5

CDR3 protein: CASSTWGNEQFF
V gene: TRBV11-1
J gene: TRBJ2-1

CDR3 protein: CASSLVAAAYQETQYF
V gene: TRBV5-1
J gene: TRBJ2-5

CDR3 protein: CASSQQGGANYGYTF
V gene: TRBV14
J gene: TRBJ1-2

CDR3 protein: CASSFGAGDDGYTF
V gene: TRBV5-1
J gene: TRBJ1-2

CDR3 protein: CASSTTSGTLANEQFF
V gene: TRBV5-1
J gene: TRBJ2-1

CDR3 protein: CSARDSLGFQPQHF
V gene: TRBV20-1
J gene: TRBJ1-5

CDR3 protein: CASSPPSTTRGELFF
V gene: TRBV18
J gene: TRBJ2-2

CDR3 protein: CASSLKRTAGSPLHF
V gene: TRBV12-3/TRBV12-4
J gene: TRBJ1-6

CDR3 protein: CATSRDSSYNSPLHF
V gene: TRBV15
J gene: TRBJ1-6

CDR3 protein: CASRIGGPRQGSEQFF
V gene: TRBV7-2
J gene: TRBJ2-1

CDR3 protein: CASSTRLAGGLLSYNEQFF
V gene: TRBV19
J gene: TRBJ2-1

CDR3 protein: CSARIDNSGNTIYF
V gene: TRBV20-1
J gene: TRBJ1-3

CDR3 protein: CRAKFRGAGGTEAFF
V gene: TRBV20-1
J gene: TRBJ1-1